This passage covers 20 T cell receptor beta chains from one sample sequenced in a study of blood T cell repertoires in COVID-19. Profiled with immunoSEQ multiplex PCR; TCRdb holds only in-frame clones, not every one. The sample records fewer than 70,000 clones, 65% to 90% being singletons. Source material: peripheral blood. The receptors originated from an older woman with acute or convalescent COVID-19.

For the CDR3, the DNA is TGTGCCAGCAGCCCCCAAATTGAGGGCACTGAAGCTTTCTTT. It encodes CASSPQIEGTEAFF. V and J are TRBV11-2 and TRBJ1-1; D is unresolved. The germline V gene has CDR1 SGHAT and CDR2 FQNNGV. Trimming left V 5 bases short and J 4 bases short, with 14 bases between. This CDR3 is built from 14 residues.

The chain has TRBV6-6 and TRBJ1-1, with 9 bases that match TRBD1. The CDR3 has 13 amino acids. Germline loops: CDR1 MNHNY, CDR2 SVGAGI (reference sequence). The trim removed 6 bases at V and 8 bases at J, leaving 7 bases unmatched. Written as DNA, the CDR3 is TGTGCCAGCAGCCCGGACGGGACAGGGGAAGCTTTCTTT. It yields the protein CASSPDGTGEAFF.

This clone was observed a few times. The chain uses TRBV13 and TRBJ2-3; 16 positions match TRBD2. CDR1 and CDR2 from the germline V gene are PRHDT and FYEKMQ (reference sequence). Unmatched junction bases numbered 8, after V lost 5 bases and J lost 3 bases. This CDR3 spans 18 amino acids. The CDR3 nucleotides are TGTGCCAGCAGCCTGGGACTAGCGGGGGGGCCGAGGACAGATACGCAGTATTTT. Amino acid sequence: CASSLGLAGGPRTDTQYF. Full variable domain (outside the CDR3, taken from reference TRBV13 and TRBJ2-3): AAGVIQSPRHLIKEKRETATLKCYPIPRHDTVYWYQQGPGQDPQFLISFYEKMQSDKGSIPDRFSAQQFSDYHSELNMSSLELGDSALYFCASSLGLAGGPRTDTQYFGPGTRLTVL.

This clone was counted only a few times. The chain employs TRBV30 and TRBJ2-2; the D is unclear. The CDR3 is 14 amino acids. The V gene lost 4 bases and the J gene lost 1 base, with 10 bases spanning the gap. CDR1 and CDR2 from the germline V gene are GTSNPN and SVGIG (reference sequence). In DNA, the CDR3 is TGTGCCTGGACTACACGGAGGAACACCGGGGAGCTGTTTTTT. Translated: CAWTTRRNTGELFF.

CDR3 residues: CASSFRGEQPQHF. CDR3 nucleotides: TGTGCCAGCAGCTTTCGGGGAGAGCAGCCCCAGCATTTT. The chain has TRBV5-6 and TRBJ1-5; D is unresolved. CDR1 and CDR2 from the germline V gene are SGHDT and YYEEEE. The CDR3 has 13 amino acids. V lost 2 bases and J 7 bases, leaving 10 bases between the germline ends.

CDR3 region: CASSLRGGDTEAFF. CDR3 DNA sequence: TGTGCCAGCAGCTTAAGGGGTGGCGATACTGAAGCTTTCTTT. The chain is built from TRBV7-9 and TRBJ1-1, with D possibly matching TRBD1 (5 bases). Germline V gene sequence: CDR1 SEHNR, CDR2 FQNEAQ (reference sequence). Trimming removed 2 bases from V and 5 bases from J, with 12 bases in between. This CDR3 has 14 amino acids.

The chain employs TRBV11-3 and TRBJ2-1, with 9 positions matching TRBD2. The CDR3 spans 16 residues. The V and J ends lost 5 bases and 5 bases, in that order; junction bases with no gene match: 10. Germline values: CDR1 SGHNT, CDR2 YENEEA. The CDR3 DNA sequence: TGTGCCAGCAGCAGTGGGACTAGCCTGGACCACAATGAGCAGTTCTTC. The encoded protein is CASSSGTSLDHNEQFF.

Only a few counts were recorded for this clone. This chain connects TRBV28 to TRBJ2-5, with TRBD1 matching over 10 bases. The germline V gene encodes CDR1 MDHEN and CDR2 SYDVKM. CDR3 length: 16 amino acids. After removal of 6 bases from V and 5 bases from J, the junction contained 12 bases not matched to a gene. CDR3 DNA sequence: TGTGCCAGCAGCAAACGACAGGGGGCATTAAGGGAGACCCAGTACTTC. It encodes CASSKRQGALRETQYF.

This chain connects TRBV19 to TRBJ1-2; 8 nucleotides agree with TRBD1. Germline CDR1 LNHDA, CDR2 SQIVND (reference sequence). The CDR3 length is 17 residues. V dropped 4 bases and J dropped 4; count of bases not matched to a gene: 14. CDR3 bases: TGTGCCAGTAGTACCCCAGGGACAGGCCGCCGGCTCTATGGCTACACCTTC. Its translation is CASSTPGTGRRLYGYTF.

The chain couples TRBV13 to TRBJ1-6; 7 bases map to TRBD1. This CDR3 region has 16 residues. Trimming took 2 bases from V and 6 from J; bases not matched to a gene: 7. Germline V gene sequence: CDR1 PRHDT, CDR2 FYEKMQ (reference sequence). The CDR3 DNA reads TGTGCCAGCAGCTTACGGACAGGCGCTTTTAATTCACCCCTCCACTTT. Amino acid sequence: CASSLRTGAFNSPLHF.

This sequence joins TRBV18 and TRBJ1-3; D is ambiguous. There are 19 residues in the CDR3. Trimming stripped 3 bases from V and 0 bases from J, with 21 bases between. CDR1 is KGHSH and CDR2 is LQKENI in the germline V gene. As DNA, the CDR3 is TGTGCCAGCTCACCTGGCTTCGGAACCAGCGAACCCTCTGGAAACACCATATATTTT. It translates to CASSPGFGTSEPSGNTIYF.

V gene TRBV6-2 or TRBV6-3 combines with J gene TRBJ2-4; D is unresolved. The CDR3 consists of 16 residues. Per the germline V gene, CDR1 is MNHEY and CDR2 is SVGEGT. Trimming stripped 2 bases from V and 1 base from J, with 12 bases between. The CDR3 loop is CASSYPDPGAKNIQYF. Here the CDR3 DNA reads TGTGCCAGCAGTTACCCCGACCCCGGGGCCAAAAACATTCAGTACTTC.

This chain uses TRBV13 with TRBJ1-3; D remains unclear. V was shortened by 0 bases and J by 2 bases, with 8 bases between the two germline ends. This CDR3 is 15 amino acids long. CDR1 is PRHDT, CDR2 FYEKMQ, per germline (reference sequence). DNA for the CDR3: TGTGCCAGCAGCTTAGGCCAGGCCCCTGGAAACACCATATATTTT. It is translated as CASSLGQAPGNTIYF.

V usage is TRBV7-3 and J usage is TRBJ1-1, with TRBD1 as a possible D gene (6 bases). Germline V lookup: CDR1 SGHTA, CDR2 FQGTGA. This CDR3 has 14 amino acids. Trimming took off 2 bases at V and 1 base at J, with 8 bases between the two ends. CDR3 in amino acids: CASSLGGANTEAFF. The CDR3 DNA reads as TGTGCCAGCAGCTTAGGGGGGGCGAACACTGAAGCTTTCTTT.

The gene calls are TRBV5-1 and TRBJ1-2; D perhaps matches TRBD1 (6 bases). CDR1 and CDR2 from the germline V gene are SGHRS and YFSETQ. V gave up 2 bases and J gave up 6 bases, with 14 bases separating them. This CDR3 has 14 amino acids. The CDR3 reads CASSFGGRTDGYTF. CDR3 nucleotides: TGCGCCAGCAGCTTCGGGGGGCGGACTGATGGCTACACCTTC. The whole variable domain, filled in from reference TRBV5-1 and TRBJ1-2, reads KAGVTQTPRYLIKTRGQQVTLSCSPISGHRSVSWYQQTPGQGLQFLFEYFSETQRNKGNFPGRFSGRQFSNSRSEMNVSTLELGDSALYLCASSFGGRTDGYTFGSGTRLTVV.

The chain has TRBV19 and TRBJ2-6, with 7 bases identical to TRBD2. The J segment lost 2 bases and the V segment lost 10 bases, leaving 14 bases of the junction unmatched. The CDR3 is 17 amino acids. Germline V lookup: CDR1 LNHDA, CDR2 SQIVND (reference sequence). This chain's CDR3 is CATQLGGVGTGANVLTF. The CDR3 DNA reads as TGTGCCACCCAACTGGGAGGGGTAGGTACTGGGGCCAACGTCCTGACTTTC.

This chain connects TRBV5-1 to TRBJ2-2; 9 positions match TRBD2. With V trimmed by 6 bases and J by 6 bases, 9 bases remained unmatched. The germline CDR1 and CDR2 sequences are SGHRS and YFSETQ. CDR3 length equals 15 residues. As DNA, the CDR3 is TGCGCCAGCATCCCCGGGACTAGCTCGCCCGGGGAGCTGTTTTTT. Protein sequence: CASIPGTSSPGELFF.

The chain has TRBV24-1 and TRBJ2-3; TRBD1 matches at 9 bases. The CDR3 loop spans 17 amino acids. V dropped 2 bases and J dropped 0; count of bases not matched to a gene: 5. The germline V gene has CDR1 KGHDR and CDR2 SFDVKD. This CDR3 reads CATSDSGTGLSTDTQYF. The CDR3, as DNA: TGTGCCACCAGTGATTCCGGGACAGGGCTGAGCACAGATACGCAGTATTTT.

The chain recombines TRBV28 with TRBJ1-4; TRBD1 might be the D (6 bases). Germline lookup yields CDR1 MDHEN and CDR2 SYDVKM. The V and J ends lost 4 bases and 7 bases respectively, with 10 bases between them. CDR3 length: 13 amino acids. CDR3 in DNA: TGTGCCAGCAGTTCGGGGGGCAGTGAAAAACTGTTTTTT. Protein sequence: CASSSGGSEKLFF.

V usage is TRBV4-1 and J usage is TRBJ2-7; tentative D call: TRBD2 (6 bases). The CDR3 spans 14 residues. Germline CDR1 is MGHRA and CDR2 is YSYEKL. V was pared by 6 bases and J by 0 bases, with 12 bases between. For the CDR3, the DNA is TGCGCCAGCAGACTAGCTGGCAGCTCCTACGAGCAGTACTTC. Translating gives CASRLAGSSYEQYF.